This TCR beta chain was sequenced in a study of shared clonotypes between healthy human individuals. Looking at the study overall: A couple of female and a few male donors aged 18 to 49 were enrolled. Findings and limits, study-wide: A limitation of the genetic and exposure-history diversity represented arose from few donors. The sharing of approximately 5.1% of naive CD4 clonotypes was seen across a few donors.

Study processing details: Junction-only immunoSEQ sequences carried no quality scores, so filtering differed. Produced via immunoSEQ multiplex PCR; TCRdb's table is partial and in-frame only. V and J calls plus clone size are reproduced from that table; the DNA served to infer D and trimming. The table records a few hundred thousand clones, around 74% of them present only once. Only one count was recorded for this clone. What it binds is unknown. This CDR3 comprises 13 residues. Germline assignment: CDR1 MDHEN and CDR2 SYDVKM. Trimming stripped 6 bases from V and 1 base from J, with 9 bases between. The source is a man aged 25 to 40 in good health. The chain links TRBV28 to TRBJ1-1; no reliable D call. The specimen was memory CD4+ T cells sorted from blood. Subset denoted: CD45RA-negative fraction. CDR3 DNA: TGTGCCAGCAGCAGGATACCGAACACTGAAGCTTTCTTT. It codes for CASSRIPNTEAFF.